Listed below are T cell receptor beta chains from one sample, sequenced in a study of blood T cell repertoires in COVID-19. Clones were read by immunoSEQ multiplex PCR, and TCRdb kept only the in-frame ones, dropping some. Here the sample spans just over 300,000 clones, 87% being singletons. Input material: peripheral blood. These receptors originate from a man aged 18 to 35 with active or convalescent COVID-19. CDR3s include the opening cysteine and the closing phenylalanine or tryptophan. A D gene is named only where the DNA matches it firmly. Rows give clone size only sometimes, using once, few, many, or a class for an expanded clone.

D gene	V gene	J gene	clone size	CDR3 protein	CDR3 DNA
NA	TRBV11-2	TRBJ1-1	few	CASSLVQYTEAFF	TGTGCCAGCAGCTTAGTCCAGTACACTGAAGCTTTCTTT
NA	TRBV5-4	TRBJ1-2	NA	CASSLDRLVAGYTF	TGTGCCAGCAGCTTGGATCGGCTGGTAGCTGGCTACACCTTC
NA	TRBV18	TRBJ1-6	NA	CASSPSAGNSPLHF	TGTGCCAGCTCACCTTCGGCAGGGAATTCACCCCTCCACTTT
NA	TRBV27	TRBJ1-6	NA	CASKSQTQYSPLHF	TGTGCCAGCAAATCCCAAACGCAGTACTCACCCCTCCACTTT
NA	TRBV18	TRBJ1-4	NA	CASSPGPVRREKLFF	TGTGCCAGCTCACCGGGTCCCGTGAGGCGCGAAAAACTGTTTTTT
TRBD2	TRBV29-1	TRBJ2-3	NA	CSVASGGGTDTQYF	TGCAGCGTTGCCAGCGGGGGGGGCACGGATACGCAGTATTTT
NA	TRBV28	TRBJ1-2	NA	CASSRYYGYTF	TGTGCCAGCAGTCGGTACTATGGCTACACCTTC
NA	TRBV6-5	TRBJ2-7	once	CASIARGAYEQYF	TGTGCCAGCATCGCCAGGGGAGCCTACGAGCAGTACTTC
NA	TRBV18	TRBJ1-1	few	CASSPPKPRGSNTEAFF	TGTGCCAGCTCACCACCCAAGCCTAGAGGATCGAACACTGAAGCTTTCTTT
NA	TRBV10-3	TRBJ1-2	once	CAISEYREIGYTF	TGTGCCATCAGTGAGTATAGGGAGATCGGCTACACCTTC
NA	TRBV7-8	TRBJ2-7	NA	CASSLRHPYEQYF	TGTGCCAGCAGCCTTAGACACCCCTACGAGCAGTACTTC
TRBD2	TRBV4-2	TRBJ2-7	once	CASSHPLPGVNSGSRTYEQYF	TGTGCCAGCAGCCATCCCCTCCCGGGAGTTAATAGCGGGAGTCGGACATACGAGCAGTACTTC
NA	TRBV28	TRBJ1-2	NA	CASSPIFQRFNYGYTF	TGTGCCAGCAGCCCAATTTTTCAGAGGTTTAACTATGGCTACACCTTC
NA	TRBV3-1/TRBV3-2	TRBJ1-6	NA	CASSQEEVGQGGSPLHF	TGTGCCAGCAGCCAAGAAGAGGTCGGGCAGGGCGGTTCACCCCTCCACTTT
NA	TRBV14	TRBJ1-3	NA	CASSQEHSGNTIYF	TGTGCCAGCAGCCAAGAACACTCTGGAAACACCATATATTTT
NA	TRBV6-5	TRBJ1-5	NA	CASSYAGGDPQPQHF	TGTGCCAGCAGTTACGCGGGGGGCGATCCGCAGCCCCAGCATTTT
NA	TRBV29-1	TRBJ2-1	NA	CSVEDGLSYEQFF	TGCAGCGTTGAAGATGGTCTGAGCTATGAGCAGTTCTTC
TRBD1	TRBV19	TRBJ1-6	NA	CASSRGQGTNSPLHF	TGTGCCAGTAGTAGGGGACAGGGGACGAATTCACCCCTCCACTTT
TRBD1	TRBV11-3	TRBJ2-1	NA	CASSFRQGDEQFF	TGTGCCAGCAGCTTTCGACAGGGCGATGAGCAGTTCTTC
NA	TRBV9	TRBJ2-3	NA	CASSVMELDTQYF	TGTGCCAGCAGCGTTATGGAGTTGGATACGCAGTATTTT
NA	TRBV12-5	TRBJ1-5	NA	CASGLVLGIGGNQPQHF	TGTGCTAGTGGTTTGGTACTGGGGATAGGAGGGAATCAGCCCCAGCATTTT
NA	TRBV29-1	TRBJ2-7	NA	CSVLTALSYEQYF	TGCAGCGTTTTAACAGCCTTATCCTACGAGCAGTACTTC
TRBD1	TRBV7-8	TRBJ1-1	NA	CASSQQGATEAFF	TGTGCCAGCAGTCAACAGGGGGCGACTGAAGCTTTCTTT
NA	TRBV11-3	TRBJ2-1	NA	CASSLAGGSYNEQFF	TGTGCCAGCAGCTTAGCTGGCGGCTCCTACAATGAGCAGTTCTTC
TRBD1	TRBV19	TRBJ1-2	few	CASSMEGALNYGYTF	TGTGCCAGTAGTATGGAGGGGGCTCTTAACTATGGCTACACCTTC
NA	TRBV19	TRBJ1-4	NA	CASSIGHGSVTNEKLFF	TGTGCCAGTAGTATAGGTCACGGGTCAGTAACTAATGAAAAACTGTTTTTT
TRBD1	TRBV19	TRBJ1-5	NA	CASSIDRGNQPQHF	TGTGCCAGTAGTATAGACAGGGGGAATCAGCCCCAGCATTTT
NA	TRBV6-2/TRBV6-3	TRBJ2-7	NA	CASSVSNSRREQYF	TGTGCCAGCAGCGTTAGCAATTCAAGGCGCGAGCAGTACTTC
TRBD1	TRBV27	TRBJ2-7	NA	CASSLYPGQGAPYEQYF	TGTGCCAGCAGTTTATACCCGGGACAGGGGGCACCCTACGAGCAGTACTTC
NA	TRBV5-1	TRBJ1-2	NA	CASSFQGHGYTF	TGCGCCAGCAGCTTCCAGGGGCATGGCTACACCTTC
NA	TRBV11-2	TRBJ1-4	NA	CASSLVPGELEKLFF	TGTGCCAGCAGCTTAGTACCAGGGGAGTTGGAAAAACTGTTTTTT
NA	TRBV2	TRBJ2-7	NA	CASREGYEQYF	TGTGCCAGCAGGGAGGGATACGAGCAGTACTTC
NA	TRBV2	TRBJ1-1	NA	CASSPQGSEAFF	TGTGCCAGCAGCCCACAGGGTTCTGAAGCTTTCTTT
TRBD2	TRBV7-2	TRBJ2-1	NA	CASSLGTSGYNEQFF	TGTGCCAGCAGCTTAGGGACTAGCGGATACAATGAGCAGTTCTTC
TRBD1	TRBV4-3	TRBJ2-1	NA	CASSQSRGRINEQFF	TGCGCCAGCAGCCAAAGTAGGGGGCGCATAAATGAGCAGTTCTTC
NA	TRBV24-1	TRBJ2-3	NA	CATSDLGLAGTDTQYF	TGTGCCACCAGTGATTTAGGGCTAGCTGGCACAGATACGCAGTATTTT
NA	TRBV7-9	TRBJ1-6	NA	CASSIENGGSPLHF	TGTGCCAGCAGCATAGAAAACGGGGGTTCACCCCTCCACTTT
NA	TRBV6-5	TRBJ1-6	NA	CASRYQEGGSPLHF	TGTGCCAGCAGGTACCAGGAGGGCGGTTCACCCCTCCACTTT
TRBD1	TRBV7-6	TRBJ2-7	NA	CASSLEDRESYEQYF	TGTGCCAGCAGCTTAGAGGACAGGGAGTCCTACGAGCAGTACTTC